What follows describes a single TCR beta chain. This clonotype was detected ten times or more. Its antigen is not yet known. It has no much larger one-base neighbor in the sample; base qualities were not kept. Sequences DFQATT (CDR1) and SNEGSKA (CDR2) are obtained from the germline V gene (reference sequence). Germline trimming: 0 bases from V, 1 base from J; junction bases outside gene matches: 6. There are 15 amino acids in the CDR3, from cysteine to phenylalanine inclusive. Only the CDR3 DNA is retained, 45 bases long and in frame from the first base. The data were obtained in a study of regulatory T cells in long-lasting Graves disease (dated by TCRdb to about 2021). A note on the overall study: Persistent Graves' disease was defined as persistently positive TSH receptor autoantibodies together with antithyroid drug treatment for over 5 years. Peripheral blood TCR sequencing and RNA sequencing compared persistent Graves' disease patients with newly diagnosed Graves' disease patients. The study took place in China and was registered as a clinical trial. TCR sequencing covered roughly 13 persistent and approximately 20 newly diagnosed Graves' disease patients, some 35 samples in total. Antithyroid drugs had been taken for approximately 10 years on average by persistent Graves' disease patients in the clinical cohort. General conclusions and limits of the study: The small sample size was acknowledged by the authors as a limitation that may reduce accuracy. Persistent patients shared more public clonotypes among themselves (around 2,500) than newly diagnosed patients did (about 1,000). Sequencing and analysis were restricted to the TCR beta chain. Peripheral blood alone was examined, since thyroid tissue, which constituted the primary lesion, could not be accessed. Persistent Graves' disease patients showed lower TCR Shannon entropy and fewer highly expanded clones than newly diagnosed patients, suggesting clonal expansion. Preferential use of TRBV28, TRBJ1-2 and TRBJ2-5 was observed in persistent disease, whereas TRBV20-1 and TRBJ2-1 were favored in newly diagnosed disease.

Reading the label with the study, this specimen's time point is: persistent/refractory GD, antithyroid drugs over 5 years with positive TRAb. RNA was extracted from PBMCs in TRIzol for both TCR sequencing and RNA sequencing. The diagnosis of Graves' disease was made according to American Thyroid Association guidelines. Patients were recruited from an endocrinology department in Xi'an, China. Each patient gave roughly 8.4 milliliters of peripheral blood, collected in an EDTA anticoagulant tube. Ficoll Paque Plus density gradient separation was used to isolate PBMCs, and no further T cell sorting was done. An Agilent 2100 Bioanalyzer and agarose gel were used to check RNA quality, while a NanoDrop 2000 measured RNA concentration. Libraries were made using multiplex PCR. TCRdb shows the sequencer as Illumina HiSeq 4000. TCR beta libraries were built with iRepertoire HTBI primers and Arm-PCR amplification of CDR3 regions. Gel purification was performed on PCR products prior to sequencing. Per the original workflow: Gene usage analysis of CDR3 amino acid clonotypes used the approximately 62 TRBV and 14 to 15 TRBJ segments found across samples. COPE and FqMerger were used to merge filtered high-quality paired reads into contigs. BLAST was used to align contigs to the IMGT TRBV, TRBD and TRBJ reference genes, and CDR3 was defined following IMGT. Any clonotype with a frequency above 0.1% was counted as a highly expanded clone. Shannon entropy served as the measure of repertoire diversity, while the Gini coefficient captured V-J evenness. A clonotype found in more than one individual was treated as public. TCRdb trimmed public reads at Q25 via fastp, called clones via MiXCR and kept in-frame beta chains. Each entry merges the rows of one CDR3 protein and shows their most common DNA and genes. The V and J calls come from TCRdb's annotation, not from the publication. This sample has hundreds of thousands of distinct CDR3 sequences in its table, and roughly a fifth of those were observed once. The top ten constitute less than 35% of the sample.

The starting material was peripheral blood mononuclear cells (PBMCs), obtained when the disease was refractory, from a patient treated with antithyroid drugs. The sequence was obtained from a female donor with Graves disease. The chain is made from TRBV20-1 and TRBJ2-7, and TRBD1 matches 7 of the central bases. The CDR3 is CSARDPRQGSYEQYF. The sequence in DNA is TGCAGTGCTAGAGATCCCCGACAGGGATCCTACGAGCAGTACTTC.